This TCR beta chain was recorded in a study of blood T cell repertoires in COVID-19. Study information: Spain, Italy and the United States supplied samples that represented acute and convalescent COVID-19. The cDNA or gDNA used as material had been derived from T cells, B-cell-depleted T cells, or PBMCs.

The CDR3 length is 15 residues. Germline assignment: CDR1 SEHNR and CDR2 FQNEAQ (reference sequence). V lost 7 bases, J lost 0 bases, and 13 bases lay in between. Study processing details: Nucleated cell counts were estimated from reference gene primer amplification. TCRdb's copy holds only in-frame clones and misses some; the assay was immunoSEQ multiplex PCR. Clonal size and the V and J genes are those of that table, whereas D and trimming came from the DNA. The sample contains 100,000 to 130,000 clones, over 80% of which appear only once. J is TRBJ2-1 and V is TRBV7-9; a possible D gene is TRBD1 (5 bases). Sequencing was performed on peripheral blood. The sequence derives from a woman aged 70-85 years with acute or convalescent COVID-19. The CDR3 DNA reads TGTGCCAGCACCCGTCGAGACAGCTCCTACAATGAGCAGTTCTTC. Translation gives CASTRRDSSYNEQFF.